The rows below give T cell receptor beta chains drawn from one sample of a study of control samples from healthy donors and cancer patients. The assay was immunoSEQ multiplex PCR, and TCRdb's table has in-frame clones only and misses some. The table records approximately 160,000 clones, around 90% of them present only once. The specimen was blood. These receptors all come from a woman aged 25-40 years in good health. Both conserved end residues are part of each CDR3. A D gene is named only where the DNA matches it firmly. Size values are once, few and many counts, or a class for expanded clones, and some rows have none.

D gene	V gene	J gene	clone size	CDR3 DNA	CDR3 protein
TRBD2	TRBV11-3	TRBJ2-1	NA	TGTGCCAGCAGCTTTCGACTAGCTCAAGAGTACAATGAGCAGTTCTTC	CASSFRLAQEYNEQFF
NA	TRBV6-1	TRBJ1-2	NA	TGTGCCAGCAGTGAAGGGAGTAACTATGGCTACACCTTC	CASSEGSNYGYTF
TRBD2	TRBV6-1	TRBJ2-1	NA	TGTGCCAGCAGTGGGACTAGCGGGAGCGATTACAATGAGCAGTTCTTC	CASSGTSGSDYNEQFF
NA	TRBV5-4	TRBJ2-7	few	TGTGCCAGCAGCTTGGCAGGGCTCTCCGAGCAGTACTTC	CASSLAGLSEQYF
NA	TRBV18	TRBJ1-1	NA	TGTGCCAGCTCACCGCAGGGGAACACTGAAGCTTTCTTT	CASSPQGNTEAFF
TRBD1	TRBV6-1	TRBJ1-1	NA	TGTGCCAGCAGTGAAGGAGAGACAGGGCTATCTGAAGCTTTCTTT	CASSEGETGLSEAFF
TRBD1	TRBV5-1	TRBJ2-1	NA	TGCGCCAGCAGCCCTGCCCCGGGACAGGGGACCAATGAGCAGTTCTTC	CASSPAPGQGTNEQFF
NA	TRBV4-3	TRBJ2-4	NA	TGCGCCAGCAGCCAAGAACTCCCACTACAGGCCGCGATAAACATTCAGTACTTC	CASSQELPLQAAINIQYF
NA	TRBV4-3	TRBJ1-1	NA	TGCGCCAGCAGCCAAGATCGGGCAGCCACTGAAGCTTTCTTT	CASSQDRAATEAFF
TRBD2	TRBV7-2	TRBJ2-1	NA	TGTGCCAGCAGCTTAGCTAGCGGGAGAACTGAGCAGTTCTTC	CASSLASGRTEQFF
TRBD2	TRBV13	TRBJ2-1	NA	TGTGCCAGCAGCACCCTCCCTAGCGGGAAAAGGGGTGAGCAGTTCTTC	CASSTLPSGKRGEQFF
NA	TRBV5-1	TRBJ2-3	NA	TGCGCCAGCAGAGAATCCACAGATACGCAGTATTTT	CASRESTDTQYF
TRBD1	TRBV11-2	TRBJ1-3	NA	TGTGCCAGCAGCCCGACAGGGTATGGAAACACCATATATTTT	CASSPTGYGNTIYF
NA	TRBV6-5	TRBJ2-2	NA	TGTGCCAGCAGTTACGTTGGCACCGGGGAGCTGTTTTTT	CASSYVGTGELFF
NA	TRBV6-5	TRBJ1-4	once	TGTGCCAGCAGTTACGGGGAGATGGGCGCTAATGAAAAACTGTTTTTT	CASSYGEMGANEKLFF
TRBD1	TRBV11-2	TRBJ2-1	NA	TGTGCCAGCAGCGTCCGGGACAGGGAGTTCGATGAGCAGTTCTTC	CASSVRDREFDEQFF
NA	TRBV10-3	TRBJ1-4	NA	TGTGCCATCAGTGAGCGGGGGACACCGGATGAAAAACTGTTTTTT	CAISERGTPDEKLFF
NA	TRBV28	TRBJ2-7	NA	TGTGCCAGCAGTCCCCAGGGGCGCCGAACCTACGAGCAGTACTTC	CASSPQGRRTYEQYF
NA	TRBV6-5	TRBJ2-7	once	TGTGCCAGCAGTTACCGCCCGACTAGTGCCGAGCAGTACTTC	CASSYRPTSAEQYF
NA	TRBV28	TRBJ2-3	NA	TGTGCCAGCAGTTTACCGGGCCTCTGGGCAGATACGCAGTATTTT	CASSLPGLWADTQYF
TRBD1	TRBV6-2/TRBV6-3	TRBJ2-1	NA	TGTGCCAGCAGTACAGGGGAAGTGACCGATGAGCAGTTCTTC	CASSTGEVTDEQFF
NA	TRBV11-1	TRBJ2-1	NA	TGTGCCAGCAGCTTACAGCGGGTGAATGAGCAGTTCTTC	CASSLQRVNEQFF
TRBD1	TRBV28	TRBJ2-4	NA	TGTGCCAGCAGCCAAAGGACAGGGTTGAACATTCAGTACTTC	CASSQRTGLNIQYF